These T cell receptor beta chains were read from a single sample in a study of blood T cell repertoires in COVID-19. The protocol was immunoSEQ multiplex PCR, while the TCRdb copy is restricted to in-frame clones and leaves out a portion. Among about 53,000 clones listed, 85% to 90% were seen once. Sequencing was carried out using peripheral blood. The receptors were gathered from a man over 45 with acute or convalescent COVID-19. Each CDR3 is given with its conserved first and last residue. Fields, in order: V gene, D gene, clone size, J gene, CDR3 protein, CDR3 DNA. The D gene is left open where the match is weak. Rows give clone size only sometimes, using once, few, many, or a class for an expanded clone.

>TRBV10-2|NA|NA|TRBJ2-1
CASSVESEQFF
TGCGCCAGCAGTGTGGAGAGCGAGCAGTTCTTC
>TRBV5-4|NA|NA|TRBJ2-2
CASSSGNTGELFF
TGTGCCAGCAGCTCAGGGAACACCGGGGAGCTGTTTTTT
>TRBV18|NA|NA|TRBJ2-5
CASSPSGVDSFQETQYF
TGTGCCAGCTCACCATCGGGGGTAGACAGTTTCCAAGAGACCCAGTACTTC
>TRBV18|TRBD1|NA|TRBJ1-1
CASSPTGPNTEAFF
TGTGCCAGCTCGCCGACAGGGCCCAACACTGAAGCTTTCTTT
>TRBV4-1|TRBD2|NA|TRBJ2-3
CASSQEGLAGSSDVTDTQYF
TGCGCCAGCAGCCAAGAGGGGCTAGCGGGGAGTTCGGATGTCACAGATACGCAGTATTTT
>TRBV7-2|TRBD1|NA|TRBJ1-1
CASSLGVGRGHTEAFF
TGTGCCAGCAGCTTAGGGGTCGGCAGGGGGCACACTGAAGCTTTCTTT
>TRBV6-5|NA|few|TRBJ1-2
CVLQEGYGYTF
TGTGTCCTGCAGGAGGGCTATGGCTACACCTTC
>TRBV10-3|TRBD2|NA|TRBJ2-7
CAIRGGDTPYEQYF
TGTGCCATCAGGGGGGGGGATACGCCCTACGAGCAGTACTTC
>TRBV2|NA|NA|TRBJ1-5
CASTSGKSRGQPQHF
TGTGCCAGCACTTCAGGGAAATCAAGGGGTCAGCCCCAGCATTTT
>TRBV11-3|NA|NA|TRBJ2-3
CASSLVYTAGGPNTDTQYF
TGTGCCAGCAGCTTAGTTTATACAGCAGGAGGGCCCAACACAGATACGCAGTATTTT
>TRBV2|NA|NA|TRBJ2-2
CASTDTLNTGELFF
TGTGCCAGCACGGACACTCTGAACACCGGGGAGCTGTTTTTT
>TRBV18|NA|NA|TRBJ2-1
CASSPARNNEQFF
TGTGCCAGCTCACCAGCTAGGAACAATGAGCAGTTCTTC
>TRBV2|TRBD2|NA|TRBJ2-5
CASSLSGRAGETQYF
TGTGCCAGCAGTCTTAGCGGGAGGGCCGGGGAGACCCAGTACTTC
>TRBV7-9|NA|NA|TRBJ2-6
CASSPIHAGANVLTF
TGTGCCAGCAGCCCTATCCATGCAGGGGCCAACGTCCTGACTTTC
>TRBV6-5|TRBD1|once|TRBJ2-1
CASQDRGSYNEQFF
TGTGCCAGCCAGGACAGGGGATCCTACAATGAGCAGTTCTTC
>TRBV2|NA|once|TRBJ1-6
CARSYSYNSPLHF
TGTGCCAGATCTTACTCCTATAATTCACCCCTCCACTTT
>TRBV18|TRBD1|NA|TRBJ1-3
CASSPGTGGFDSGNTIYF
TGTGCCAGCTCACCAGGGACAGGGGGTTTCGACTCTGGAAACACCATATATTTT
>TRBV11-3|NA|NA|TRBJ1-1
CASSPRSGEGTEAFF
TGTGCCAGCAGTCCCCGGTCGGGGGAAGGTACTGAAGCTTTCTTT
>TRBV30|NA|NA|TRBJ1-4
CAWSEQANEKLFF
TGTGCCTGGAGTGAACAGGCGAATGAAAAACTGTTTTTT
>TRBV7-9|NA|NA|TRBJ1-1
CASGPQGLGAEAFF
TGTGCCAGCGGCCCACAGGGCCTGGGCGCTGAAGCTTTCTTT
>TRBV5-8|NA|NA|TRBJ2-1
CASSLGRRGIEQFF
TGTGCCAGCAGCTTGGGCCGAAGGGGTATTGAGCAGTTCTTC
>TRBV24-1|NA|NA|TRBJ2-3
CATSDTGGMTDTQYF
TGTGCCACCAGTGATACCGGCGGAATGACAGATACGCAGTATTTT
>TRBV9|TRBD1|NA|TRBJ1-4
CASSANLEPGQGNEKLFF
TGTGCCAGCAGCGCAAACCTGGAACCGGGACAGGGTAATGAAAAACTGTTTTTT
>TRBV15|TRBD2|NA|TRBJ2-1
CATSRGRDRLARYNEQFF
TGTGCCACCAGCAGAGGCAGGGACCGACTAGCGCGCTACAATGAGCAGTTCTTC
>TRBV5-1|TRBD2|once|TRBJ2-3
CASSWGPSGPSTDTQYF
TGCGCCAGCAGTTGGGGTCCTAGCGGGCCGAGCACAGATACGCAGTATTTT
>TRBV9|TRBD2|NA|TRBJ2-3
CASSVAGGRGDTQYF
TGTGCCAGCAGCGTCGCGGGGGGTAGGGGAGATACGCAGTATTTT
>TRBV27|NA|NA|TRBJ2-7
CASSPKQGNYEQYF
TGTGCCAGCAGTCCCAAACAGGGAAACTACGAGCAGTACTTC